This TCR beta chain was captured by sequencing in a study of blood T cell repertoires in COVID-19. Data came from immunoSEQ multiplex PCR; TCRdb stores just in-frame clones and leaves some out. Here the sample spans 20,000 to 30,000 clones, 80% to 90% being singletons. The CDR3 is 14 amino acids. V was clipped by 8 bases and J by 3 bases; unmatched bases: 6. CDR1 is MNHEY and CDR2 is SVGAGI in the germline V gene. Specimen: peripheral blood. The chain carries TRBV6-5 and TRBJ2-2; 7 bases are shared with TRBD1. This receptor was taken from a man aged 70 or older with acute or convalescent COVID-19. CDR3 protein: CASGRTGYTGELFF. CDR3 bases: TGTGCCAGCGGCCGGACAGGATACACCGGGGAGCTGTTTTTT.